This T cell receptor (beta chain) was obtained from a study of T cells in Graves' hyperthyroidism and ophthalmopathy. Study-level information: Upon initial diagnosis and before any treatment, peripheral blood was collected.

What was amplified from RNA transcripts were TCR beta CDR3 regions. HTBI primers drove first-round RT-PCR of the TCR CDR3. One entry per CDR3 protein results from TCRdb running MiXCR on the multiplex PCR reads. Among 650,000 to 700,000 distinct CDR3 sequences listed, roughly a sixth were seen once. No ophthalmopathy progression within 18 months constituted stable Graves' hyperthyroidism. The diagnoses drew upon clinical symptoms, serum thyroxine and TRAb, thyroid ultrasound and orbital computed tomography. The germline CDR1 and CDR2 sequences are DFQATT and SNEGSKA (reference sequence). The CDR3 consists of 15 residues. V lost 6 bases and J lost 3, with 21 bases in between. This clonotype came up a few times.

This chain links TRBV20-1 with TRBJ2-7; D perhaps matches TRBD1 (7 bases). This sequence was found in a man between 50 and 59 years old with Graves' hyperthyroidism. Sequenced material: blood. CDR3 protein: CSAGGSGAAYYEQYF. The CDR3 DNA is TGCAGTGCAGGGGGCTCGGGGGCTGCCTACTACGAGCAGTACTTC.